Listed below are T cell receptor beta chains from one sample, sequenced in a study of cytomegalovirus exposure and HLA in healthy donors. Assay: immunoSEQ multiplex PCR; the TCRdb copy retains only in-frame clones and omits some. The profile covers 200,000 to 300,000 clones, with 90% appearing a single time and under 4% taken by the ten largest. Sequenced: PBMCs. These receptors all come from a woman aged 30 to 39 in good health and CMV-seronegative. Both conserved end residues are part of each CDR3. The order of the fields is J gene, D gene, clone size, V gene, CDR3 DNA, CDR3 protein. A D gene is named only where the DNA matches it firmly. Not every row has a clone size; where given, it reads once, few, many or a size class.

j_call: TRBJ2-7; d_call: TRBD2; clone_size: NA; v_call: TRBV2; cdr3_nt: TGTGCCAGCAGTGCCCTAGCGGGAATCAAATCCGCCTACGAGCAGTACTTC; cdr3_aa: CASSALAGIKSAYEQYF
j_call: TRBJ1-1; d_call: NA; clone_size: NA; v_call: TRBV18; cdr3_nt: TGTGCCAGCTCACCACCAGGGGGGAGGGCTTTCTTT; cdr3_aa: CASSPPGGRAFF
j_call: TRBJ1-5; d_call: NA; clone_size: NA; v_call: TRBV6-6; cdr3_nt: TGTGCCAGCAGTTACGGGGCAGGGCATCAGCCCCAGCATTTT; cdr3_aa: CASSYGAGHQPQHF
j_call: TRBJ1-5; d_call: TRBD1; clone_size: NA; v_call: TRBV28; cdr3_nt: TGTGCCAGCAGTTGGACAGGGGGACGACATCAGCCCCAGCATTTT; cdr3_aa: CASSWTGGRHQPQHF
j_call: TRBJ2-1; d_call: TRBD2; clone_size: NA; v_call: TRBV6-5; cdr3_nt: TGTGCCAGCAGCCCCACTAGCGGGATCTACAATGAGCAGTTCTTC; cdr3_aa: CASSPTSGIYNEQFF
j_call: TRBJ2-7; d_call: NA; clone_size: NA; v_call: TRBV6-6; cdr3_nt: TGTGCCAGCAGCGTATCAGGGTTGGACTACGAGCAGTACTTC; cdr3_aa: CASSVSGLDYEQYF
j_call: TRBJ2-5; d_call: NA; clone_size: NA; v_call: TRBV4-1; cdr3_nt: TGCGCCAGCAGCCAAGGAGGCGCTGGCCATGAGACCCAGTACTTC; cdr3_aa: CASSQGGAGHETQYF
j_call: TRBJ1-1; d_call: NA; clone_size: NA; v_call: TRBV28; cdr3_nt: TGTGCCAGCAGTTCCTGGGGGAAAGCTTTCTTT; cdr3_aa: CASSSWGKAFF
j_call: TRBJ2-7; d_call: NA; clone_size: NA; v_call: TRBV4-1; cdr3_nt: TGCGCCAGCAGATCGACCCACGGATCGACGAGCGAGCAGTACTTC; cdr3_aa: CASRSTHGSTSEQYF
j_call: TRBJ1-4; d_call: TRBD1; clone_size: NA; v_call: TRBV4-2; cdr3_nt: TGTGCCAGCAGCCAAGAACAGGGGATGTTTGGGGAAAAACTGTTTTTT; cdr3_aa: CASSQEQGMFGEKLFF
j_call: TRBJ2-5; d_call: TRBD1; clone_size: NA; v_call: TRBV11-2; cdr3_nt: TGTGCCAGCAGCTTATGGGACAGGGTGGAGACCCAGTACTTC; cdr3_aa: CASSLWDRVETQYF
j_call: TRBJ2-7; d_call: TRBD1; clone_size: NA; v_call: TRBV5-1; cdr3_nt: TGCGCCAGCAGCTTGGATAGGACTGGGACAGGGGAGTACGAGCAGTACTTC; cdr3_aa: CASSLDRTGTGEYEQYF
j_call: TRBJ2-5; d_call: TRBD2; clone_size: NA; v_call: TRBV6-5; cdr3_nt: TGTGCCAGCAGTAAGACTAGCGGGACCCAAGAGACCCAGTACTTC; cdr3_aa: CASSKTSGTQETQYF
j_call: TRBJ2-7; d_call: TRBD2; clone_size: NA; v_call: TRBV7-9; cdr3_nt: TGTGCCAGCAGCTTAGCATTAGCGGGAAACTACGAGCAGTACTTC; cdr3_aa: CASSLALAGNYEQYF
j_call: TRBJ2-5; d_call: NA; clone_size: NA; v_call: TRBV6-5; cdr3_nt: TGTGCCAGCAGTTACGGATACAGCGAGACCCAGTACTTC; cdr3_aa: CASSYGYSETQYF
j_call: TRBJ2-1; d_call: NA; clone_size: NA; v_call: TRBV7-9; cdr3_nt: TGTGCCAGCAGCTGGGCCCCCAATGAGCAGTTCTTC; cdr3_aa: CASSWAPNEQFF
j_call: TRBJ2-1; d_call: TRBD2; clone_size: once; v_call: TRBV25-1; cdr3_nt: TGTGCCAGCACCATTACTTCGGGACTAGCGGGATACAATGAGCAGTTCTTC; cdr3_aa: CASTITSGLAGYNEQFF
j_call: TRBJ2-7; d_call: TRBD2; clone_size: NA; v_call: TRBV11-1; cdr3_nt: TGTGCCAGCAGCTTCCTAGCGGGAGGATACGAGCAGTACTTC; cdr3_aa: CASSFLAGGYEQYF
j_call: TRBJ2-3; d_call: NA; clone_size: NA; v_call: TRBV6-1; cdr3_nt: TGTGCCAGCAGTGCGGTTTGGGATACGCAGTATTTT; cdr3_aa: CASSAVWDTQYF
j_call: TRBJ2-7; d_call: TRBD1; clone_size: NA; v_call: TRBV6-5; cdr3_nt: TGTGCCAGCAGTTACAAGGGACAGGGGTCCTACGAGCAGTACTTC; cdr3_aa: CASSYKGQGSYEQYF
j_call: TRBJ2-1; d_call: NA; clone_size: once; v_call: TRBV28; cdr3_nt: TGTGCCAGCCTGCTAGGGCTGGGCAATGAGCAGTTCTTC; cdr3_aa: CASLLGLGNEQFF
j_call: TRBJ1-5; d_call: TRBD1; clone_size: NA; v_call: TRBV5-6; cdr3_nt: TGTGCCAGCAGCCACCGGGACAGTCGTAATCAGCCCCAGCATTTT; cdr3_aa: CASSHRDSRNQPQHF
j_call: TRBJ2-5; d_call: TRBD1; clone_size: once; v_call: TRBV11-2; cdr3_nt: TGTGCCAGCAGCTCTCAGAGGGGGCCGTACTTC; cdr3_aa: CASSSQRGPYF
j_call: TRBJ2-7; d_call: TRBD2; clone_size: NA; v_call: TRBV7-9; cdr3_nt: TGTGCCAGCGTAGACCCAACTAGCGACTACGAGCAGTACTTC; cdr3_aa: CASVDPTSDYEQYF
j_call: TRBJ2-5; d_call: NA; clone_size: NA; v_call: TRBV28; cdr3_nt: TGTGCCAGCAGTTTGGAGGTTTCGACCCAGTACTTC; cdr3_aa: CASSLEVSTQYF
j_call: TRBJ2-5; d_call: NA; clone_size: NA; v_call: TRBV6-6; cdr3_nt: TGTGCCAGCAGATCCGGGCCAGGAGAGACCCAGTACTTC; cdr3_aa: CASRSGPGETQYF
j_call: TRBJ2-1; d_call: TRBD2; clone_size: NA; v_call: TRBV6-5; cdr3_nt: TGTGCCAGCCTAGCGGGGGTCGGCAATGAGCAGTTCTTC; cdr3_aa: CASLAGVGNEQFF
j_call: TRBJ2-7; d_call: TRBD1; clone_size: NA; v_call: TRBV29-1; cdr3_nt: TGCAGCGTCCTGGACAGGGGGCGAGGGGCATACTCCTACGAGCAGTACTTC; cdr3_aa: CSVLDRGRGAYSYEQYF
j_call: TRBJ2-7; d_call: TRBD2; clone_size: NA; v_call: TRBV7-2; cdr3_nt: TGTGCCAGCAGCCAGGGCGGGGGAAGGATCTACGAGCAGTACTTC; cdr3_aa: CASSQGGGRIYEQYF